This T cell receptor beta chain originates from a study of blood T cell repertoires in COVID-19. Study summary: The United States, Italy and Spain provided the acute and convalescent COVID-19 samples. T cells, B-cell-depleted T cells, or PBMCs supplied cDNA or gDNA.

The CDR3 totals 12 residues. Trimming pared 2 bases from V and 7 bases from J, leaving 8 bases between. The authors' processing: Nucleated cell number was recorded as an estimate derived from reference gene primer amplification. Some clones are missing from TCRdb's copy, which holds only in-frame ones; the method was immunoSEQ multiplex PCR. The V and J calls and clone size were taken over from that table, and D and trimming were inferred from the DNA. This table has about 410,000 clones, about nine tenths appearing once. The sequenced sample consisted of peripheral blood. The chain has TRBV12-3 or TRBV12-4 and TRBJ1-1; D is uncertain. This clonotype was sampled from a woman in her 30s with active or convalescent COVID-19. CDR3 amino acids: CASSLSSGEAFF. In nucleotides, the CDR3 is TGTGCCAGCAGTTTATCGTCAGGTGAAGCTTTCTTT.